The 8 T cell receptor beta chains in this list originate from one sample, sequenced in a study of shared clonotypes between healthy human individuals. TCRdb keeps only in-frame clones here, not all; method: immunoSEQ multiplex PCR. The sample yields 450,000 to 550,000 clones, 60% to 85% seen once. The specimen sequenced was PBMCs. All receptors come from a woman between 40 and 55 years old in good health. Some clones in this sample may be carry-over from other donors' samples.

The rearrangement joins TRBV30 to TRBJ1-6; a possible D gene is TRBD1 (6 bases). With 1 base removed from V and 8 bases from J, the gap between germline ends came to 12 bases. This CDR3 is built from 14 residues. Germline V CDR1 and CDR2: GTSNPN, SVGIG (reference sequence). The CDR3 DNA is TGTGCCTGGAGTGGCAGGGGAGCGGATTCACCCCTCCACTTT. It is translated as CAWSGRGADSPLHF.

The chain employs TRBV6-5 and TRBJ1-3, with D uncertain. This CDR3 comprises 15 residues. Per the germline V gene, CDR1 is MNHEY and CDR2 is SVGAGI. The V end lost 0 bases, the J end lost 0 bases, and 6 bases lay between the germline ends. CDR3 sequence: CASSYSDPSGNTIYF. The CDR3, as DNA: TGTGCCAGCAGTTACTCGGACCCCTCTGGAAACACCATATATTTT.

The rearrangement joins TRBV28 to TRBJ2-5; D possibly corresponds to TRBD2 (7 bases). Trimming removed 3 bases at V and 5 bases at J, with 19 bases between. The CDR3 has 16 amino acids. Germline CDR1 is MDHEN and CDR2 is SYDVKM. CDR3 in amino acids: CASSFSTGRAGETQYF. In nucleotides, the CDR3 is TGTGCCAGCAGTTTTTCAACAGGGAGGGCCGGGGAGACCCAGTACTTC.

The chain has TRBV27 and TRBJ1-4; weak D call: TRBD1 (6 bases). V was cut by 5 bases and J by 8 bases, with 24 bases left in between. Germline-derived CDR1 and CDR2 are MNHEY and SMNVEV (reference sequence). This CDR3 has 17 residues. CDR3 sequence (DNA): TGTGCCAGCAGTCCATACCCACTGCAGGGGTCTGTCGAAAAACTGTTTTTT. This sequence encodes CASSPYPLQGSVEKLFF.

The rearrangement joins TRBV10-3 to TRBJ1-5; tentatively, D is TRBD1 (5 bases). Germline CDR1 and CDR2: ENHRY and SYGVKD. Trimming cost V 7 bases and J 7 bases, with 17 bases left between them. The CDR3 sequence is 14 residues long. CDR3 sequence: CAITSSQGEQPQHF. CDR3 bases: TGTGCCATCACATCGAGCCAGGGTGAACAGCCCCAGCATTTT.

The chain combines TRBV7-2 with TRBJ2-2, with D perhaps TRBD1 (5 bases). With 1 base removed from V and 6 bases from J, the gap between germline ends came to 12 bases. Germline-derived CDR1 and CDR2 are SGHTA and FQGNSA. The CDR3 has 15 residues. CDR3 nucleotides: TGTGCCAGCAGCTTAGTGGGGCCCGGGTCCGGGGAGCTGTTTTTT. This codes for CASSLVGPGSGELFF.

This clone was observed a single time. The chain couples TRBV5-1 to TRBJ2-5; a weak D match, TRBD1 (6 bases). Matching the DNA end better, TRBJ2-7 makes the J call doubtful. The germline V gene has CDR1 SGHRS and CDR2 YFSETQ. The CDR3 has 14 residues. CDR3 region: CASSLWTATYEQYF. The CDR3 DNA sequence: TGCGCCAGCAGCTTGTGGACAGCCACCTACGAGCAGTACTTC.

The V call is TRBV18, the J call TRBJ2-1, with TRBD2 matching 7 bases. Germline V lookup: CDR1 KGHSH, CDR2 LQKENI. V lost 3 bases, J lost 4 bases, and 3 bases stayed unmatched. This CDR3 spans 14 amino acids. The CDR3 DNA follows: TGTGCCAGCTCACCGCTCGGGAGGTACAATGAGCAGTTCTTC. Protein product: CASSPLGRYNEQFF.